Listed here are 15 T cell receptor beta chains from one sample, sequenced in a study of T cell repertoires in cytomegalovirus infection. These receptors have no known antigen. TCRdb passed the reads through MiXCR, listing each CDR3 protein once. The data show 200,000 to 250,000 distinct CDR3 sequences, 35% to 40% seen once. Sequences were derived from CD8+ T cells from cultured PBMCs, sampled from culture after CMV antigen stimulation. These receptors all stem from a human donor in good health (CMV status not recorded). Some clones in this sample may be carry-over from other donors' samples.

This clonotype has a handful of counts. The chain has TRBV11-2 and TRBJ1-1; the D gene is possibly TRBD1 (6 bases). Germline CDR1 is SGHAT and CDR2 is FQNNGV. The CDR3 is 15 amino acids. V gave up 3 bases and J gave up 9 bases, with 20 bases separating them. The DNA of the CDR3 is TGTGCCAGCAGCTTCCCCGGGGGGGCCTACCTAAAAGCTTTCTTT. This codes for CASSFPGGAYLKAFF.

This clonotype turned up a few times. The chain uses TRBV4-1 and TRBJ1-4, with D unclear. This CDR3 comprises 13 residues. Deletions cut 7 bases from V and 8 bases from J, with 14 bases between. The germline V gene encodes CDR1 MGHRA and CDR2 YSYEKL. In DNA, the CDR3 is TGCGCCAGCAAGCCGTCGGGAGGAGAAAAACTGTTTTTT. Its translation: CASKPSGGEKLFF.

There are a few counts of this clonotype. The rearrangement uses TRBV7-9 and TRBJ1-1, with no clear D. This CDR3 is built from 12 residues. Germline CDR1 is SEHNR and CDR2 is FQNEAQ (reference sequence). Trimming pared 4 bases from V and 5 bases from J, leaving 8 bases between. The CDR3 DNA reads TGTGCCAGCAGCTCCCGCAGGACTGAAGCTTTCTTT. This gives the protein CASSSRRTEAFF.

The J gene is TRBJ2-7, the V gene TRBV15; D is tentatively TRBD1 or TRBD2 (5 bases each). Trimming left V 0 bases short and J 1 base short, with 7 bases between. This CDR3 comprises 14 residues. Germline V lookup: CDR1 LNHNV, CDR2 YYDKDF (reference sequence). CDR3 sequence (DNA): TGTGCCACCAGCAGAGACAGGGAGTCCTACGAGCAGTACTTC. Protein product: CATSRDRESYEQYF.

The chain couples TRBV7-2 to TRBJ1-3; D is unclear. Germline CDR1 SGHTA, CDR2 FQGNSA. Trimming cost V 5 bases and J 0 bases, with 14 bases left between them. This CDR3 comprises 16 residues. For the CDR3, the DNA is TGTGCCAGCAGCCACGTACCGGGCCCCTCTGGAAACACCATATATTTT. This gives the protein CASSHVPGPSGNTIYF.

The table lists this clonotype with a few counts. The rearrangement uses TRBV7-6 and TRBJ2-3; D call uncertain. The V gene lost 7 bases and the J gene lost 0 bases, with 11 bases spanning the gap. CDR1 SGHVS and CDR2 FNYEAQ come from the germline V gene. The CDR3 has 14 amino acids. CDR3 coding DNA: TGTGCCAGCACCCTCTGGGGTAGCACAGATACGCAGTATTTT. It encodes CASTLWGSTDTQYF.

The chain uses TRBV27 and TRBJ1-6; no clear D gene. The CDR3 covers 12 residues. The germline V gene encodes CDR1 MNHEY and CDR2 SMNVEV (reference sequence). V lost 6 bases and J 11 bases, leaving 11 bases between the germline ends. This chain's CDR3 is CASRRAIPPLHF. For the CDR3, the DNA is TGTGCCAGCAGACGGGCTATTCCACCCCTCCACTTT.

The chain combines TRBV27 with TRBJ2-5; 14 positions agree with TRBD2. This CDR3 has 18 residues. From germline, CDR1 is MNHEY and CDR2 SMNVEV (reference sequence). Trimming removed 0 bases from V and 4 bases from J; junction bases left unmatched: 7. CDR3 DNA sequence: TGTGCCAGCAGTTTATCGTGGACTAGCGGGAGGAGAGGAGAGACCCAGTACTTC. It is translated as CASSLSWTSGRRGETQYF.

There are a few counts of this clonotype. The chain recombines TRBV27 with TRBJ1-6; D call uncertain. The CDR3 runs 15 residues. Germline CDR1 MNHEY, CDR2 SMNVEV (reference sequence). The V end was cut by 6 bases, the J end by 5 bases, with 14 bases between. CDR3 DNA sequence: TGTGCCAGCAGCACCTTCGGGGTCCATAATTCACCCCTCCACTTT. Protein: CASSTFGVHNSPLHF.

This clonotype was detected a few times. The J gene is TRBJ2-3, the V gene TRBV7-9, with D possibly TRBD2 on 6 matching bases. Germline V gene sequence: CDR1 SEHNR, CDR2 FQNEAQ (reference sequence). Trimming took off 5 bases at V and 5 bases at J, with 11 bases between the two ends. The CDR3 consists of 13 residues. The CDR3 reads CASSPIGGDTQYF. The CDR3 DNA reads TGTGCCAGCAGCCCCATCGGGGGAGATACGCAGTATTTT.

This chain joins TRBV28 and TRBJ2-7, with TRBD1 identical over 9 bases. Germline values: CDR1 MDHEN, CDR2 SYDVKM. The CDR3 runs 14 residues. V lost 3 bases, J lost 6 bases, and 6 bases stayed unmatched. The CDR3 loop is CASSFPGQGTEQYF. The CDR3 bases are TGTGCCAGCAGTTTCCCGGGACAGGGTACCGAGCAGTACTTC.

The table lists this clonotype with a few counts. J is TRBJ1-2 and V is TRBV7-9, with TRBD1 matching over 7 bases. Germline lookup yields CDR1 SEHNR and CDR2 FQNEAQ (reference sequence). The CDR3 is made up of 14 amino acids. The ends lost 3 bases at V and 5 bases at J; junction bases unmatched: 6. CDR3 DNA: TGTGCCAGCAGCTTCGGGACAGACGCGTATGGCTACACCTTC. Amino acids: CASSFGTDAYGYTF.

This clonotype showed up just a few times. The chain joins TRBV7-2 to TRBJ2-4; possible D gene TRBD2, 7 bases. Trimming took off 5 bases at V and 6 bases at J, with 17 bases between the two ends. CDR1 is SGHTA and CDR2 is FQGNSA in the germline V gene. The CDR3 has 15 residues. The CDR3 sequence is CASSGGGGPGNIQYF. CDR3 nucleotides: TGTGCCAGCAGCGGAGGGGGGGGGCCCGGAAACATTCAGTACTTC.

As DNA, the CDR3 is TGTGCCAGCAGTCTCAGGCAGGGTGGGCCCCAGCATTTT. The encoded protein is CASSLRQGGPQHF. The rearrangement links TRBV12-3 or TRBV12-4 to TRBJ1-5, with TRBD1 as a possible D gene (5 bases). CDR3 size: 13 residues. Trimming removed 5 bases at V and 9 bases at J, with 14 bases between.

This sequence joins TRBV9 and TRBJ2-2; the match to TRBD2 covers 13 bases. The germline gives CDR1 SGDLS, CDR2 YYNGEE. This CDR3 is 18 amino acids long. Losses at the gene ends were 3 bases for V and 5 bases for J; bases not matched to a gene: 10. In DNA form, the CDR3 reads TGTGCCAGCAGCGGAACTAGCGGGAGGGCCGGGGAGACCGGGGAGCTGTTTTTT. The encoded protein is CASSGTSGRAGETGELFF. Together with reference TRBV9 and TRBJ2-2, the CDR3 gives the full variable domain: DSGVTQTPKHLITATGQRVTLRCSPRSGDLSVYWYQQSLDQGLQFLIQYYNGEERAKGNILERFSAQQFPDLHSELNLSSLELGDSALYFCASSGTSGRAGETGELFFGEGSRLTVL.